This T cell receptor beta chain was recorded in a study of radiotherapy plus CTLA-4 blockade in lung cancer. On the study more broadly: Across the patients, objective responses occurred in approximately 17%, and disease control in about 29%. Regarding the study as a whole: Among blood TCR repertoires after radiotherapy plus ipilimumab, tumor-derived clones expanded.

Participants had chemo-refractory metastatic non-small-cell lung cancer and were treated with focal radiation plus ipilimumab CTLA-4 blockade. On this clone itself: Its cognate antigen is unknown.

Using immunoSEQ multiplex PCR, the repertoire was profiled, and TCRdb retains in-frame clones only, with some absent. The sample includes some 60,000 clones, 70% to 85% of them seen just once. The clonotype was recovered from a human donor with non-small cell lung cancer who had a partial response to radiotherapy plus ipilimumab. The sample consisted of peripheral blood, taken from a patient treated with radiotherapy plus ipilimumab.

CDR3: CASSKTSGGYEQYF. The CDR3 nucleotides are TGTGCCAGCAGTAAAACTAGCGGGGGCTACGAGCAGTACTTC. This chain connects TRBV6-6 to TRBJ2-7, with 11 nucleotides matching TRBD2. Germline values: CDR1 MNHNY, CDR2 SVGAGI (reference sequence). V dropped 5 bases and J dropped 3; count of bases not matched to a gene: 3. CDR3 length: 14 residues.